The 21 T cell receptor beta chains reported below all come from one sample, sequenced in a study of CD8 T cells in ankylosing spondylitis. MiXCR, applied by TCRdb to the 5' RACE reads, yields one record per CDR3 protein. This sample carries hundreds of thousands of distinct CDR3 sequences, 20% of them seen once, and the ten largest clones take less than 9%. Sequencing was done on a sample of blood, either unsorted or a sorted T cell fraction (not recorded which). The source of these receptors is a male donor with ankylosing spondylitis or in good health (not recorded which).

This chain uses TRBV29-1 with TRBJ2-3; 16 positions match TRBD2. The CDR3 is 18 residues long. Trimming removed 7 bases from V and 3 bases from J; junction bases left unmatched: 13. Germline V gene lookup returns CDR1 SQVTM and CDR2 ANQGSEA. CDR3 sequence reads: CSARDIGTSGGGTDTQYF. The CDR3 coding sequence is TGCAGCGCCCGGGACATCGGGACTAGCGGGGGGGGAACAGATACGCAGTATTTT.

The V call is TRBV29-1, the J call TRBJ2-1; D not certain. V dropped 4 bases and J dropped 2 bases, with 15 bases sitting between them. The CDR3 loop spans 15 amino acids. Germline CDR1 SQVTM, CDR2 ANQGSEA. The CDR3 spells CSVAQDAGPYNEQFF. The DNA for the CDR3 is TGCAGCGTTGCTCAAGACGCAGGCCCCTACAATGAGCAGTTCTTC.

In nucleotides, the CDR3 is TGTGCCAGCAGTTTAGTTGATAGCAATCAGCCCCAGCATTTT. Amino acids: CASSLVDSNQPQHF. This chain joins TRBV12-3 or TRBV12-4 and TRBJ1-5; D remains unclear. The V end lost 1 base, the J end lost 0 bases, and 4 bases lay between the germline ends. The CDR3 totals 14 residues.

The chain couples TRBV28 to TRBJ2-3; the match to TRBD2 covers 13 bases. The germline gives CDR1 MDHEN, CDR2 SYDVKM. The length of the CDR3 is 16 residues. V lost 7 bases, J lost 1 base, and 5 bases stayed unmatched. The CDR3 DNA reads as TGTGCCAGCACCTCGGGACTAGCGGGGCGCACAGATACGCAGTATTTT. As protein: CASTSGLAGRTDTQYF.

CDR3 in amino acids: CASQSAVFYEQFF. The CDR3 bases are TGTGCCAGCCAATCGGCCGTCTTCTATGAGCAGTTCTTC. This chain connects TRBV25-1 to TRBJ2-1; D is unresolved. CDR1 is MGHDK, CDR2 SYGVNS, per germline. The V end lost 8 bases, the J end lost 8 bases, and 16 bases lay between the germline ends. CDR3 size: 13 residues.

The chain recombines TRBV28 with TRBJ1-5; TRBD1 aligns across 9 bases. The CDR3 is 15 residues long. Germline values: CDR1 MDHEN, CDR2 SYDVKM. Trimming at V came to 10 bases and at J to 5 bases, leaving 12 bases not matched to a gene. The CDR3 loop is CATILGGQGDQPQHF. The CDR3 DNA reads TGTGCCACCATACTAGGGGGACAGGGTGATCAGCCCCAGCATTTT.

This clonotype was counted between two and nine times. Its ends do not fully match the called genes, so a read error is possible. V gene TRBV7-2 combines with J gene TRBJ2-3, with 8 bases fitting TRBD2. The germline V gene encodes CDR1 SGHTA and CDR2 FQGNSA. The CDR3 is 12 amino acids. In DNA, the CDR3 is TGTGCCAGCAGCTTAGCCGGGGGGGGACCTCTTTTT. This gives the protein CASSLAGGGPLF.

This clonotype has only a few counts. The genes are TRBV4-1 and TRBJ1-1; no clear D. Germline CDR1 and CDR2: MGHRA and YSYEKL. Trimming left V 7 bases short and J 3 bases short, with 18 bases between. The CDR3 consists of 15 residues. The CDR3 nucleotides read TGCGCCAGCATCACGGGTGAGGGCGGGGACACTGAAGCTTTCTTT. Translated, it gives CASITGEGGDTEAFF.

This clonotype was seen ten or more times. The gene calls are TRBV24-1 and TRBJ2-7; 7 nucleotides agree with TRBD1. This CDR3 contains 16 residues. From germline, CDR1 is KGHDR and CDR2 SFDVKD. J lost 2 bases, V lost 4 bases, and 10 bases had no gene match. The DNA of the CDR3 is TGTGCCACCAGTGAACAGGGGACAACCCTTACCTACGAGCAGTACGTC. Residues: CATSEQGTTLTYEQYV.

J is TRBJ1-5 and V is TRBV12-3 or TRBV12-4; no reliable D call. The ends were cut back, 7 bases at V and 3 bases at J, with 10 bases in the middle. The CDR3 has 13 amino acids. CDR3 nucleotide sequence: TGTGCCAGCAATGAAGGGTTCAATCAGCCCCAGCATTTT. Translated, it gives CASNEGFNQPQHF.

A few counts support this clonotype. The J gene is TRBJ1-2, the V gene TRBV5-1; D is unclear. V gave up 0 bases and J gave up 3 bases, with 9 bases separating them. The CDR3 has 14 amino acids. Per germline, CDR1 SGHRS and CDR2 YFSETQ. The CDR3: CASSLEGRDYGYTF. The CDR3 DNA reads TGCGCCAGCAGCTTGGAGGGTAGGGACTATGGCTACACCTTC. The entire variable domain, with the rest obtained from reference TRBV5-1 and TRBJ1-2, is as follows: KAGVTQTPRYLIKTRGQQVTLSCSPISGHRSVSWYQQTPGQGLQFLFEYFSETQRNKGNFPGRFSGRQFSNSRSEMNVSTLELGDSALYLCASSLEGRDYGYTFGSGTRLTVV.

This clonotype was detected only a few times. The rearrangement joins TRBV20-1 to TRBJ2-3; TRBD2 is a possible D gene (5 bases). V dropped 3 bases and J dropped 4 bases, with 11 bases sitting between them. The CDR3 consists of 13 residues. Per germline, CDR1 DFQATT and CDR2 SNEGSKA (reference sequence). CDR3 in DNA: TGCAGTGCTAGCATCGAGGGCCCAGATACGCAGTATTTT. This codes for CSASIEGPDTQYF.

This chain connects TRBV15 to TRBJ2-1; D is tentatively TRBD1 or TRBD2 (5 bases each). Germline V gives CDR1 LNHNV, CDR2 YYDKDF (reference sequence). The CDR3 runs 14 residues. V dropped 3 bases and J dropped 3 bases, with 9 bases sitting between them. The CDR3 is CATSSRDHYNEQFF. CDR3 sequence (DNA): TGTGCCACCAGCAGCCGGGACCACTACAATGAGCAGTTCTTC.

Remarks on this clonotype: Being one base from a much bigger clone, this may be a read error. CDR3 DNA: TGTGCCAGCAGTTTAGGTCGTGTCAGTAGCTATGGCTACACCTTC. This sequence encodes CASSLGRVSSYGYTF. The V and J genes are TRBV12-3 or TRBV12-4 and TRBJ1-2; D is unclear. CDR3 length: 15 amino acids. Trimming left V 1 base short and J 4 bases short, with 13 bases between.

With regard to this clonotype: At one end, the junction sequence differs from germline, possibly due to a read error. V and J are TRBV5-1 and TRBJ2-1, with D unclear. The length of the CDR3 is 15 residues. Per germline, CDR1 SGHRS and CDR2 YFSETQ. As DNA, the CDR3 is TGCGTCAGCAGCTTGGGCCTAGACTTTAGCTATGAGCAGTTCTTC. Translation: CVSSLGLDFSYEQFF.

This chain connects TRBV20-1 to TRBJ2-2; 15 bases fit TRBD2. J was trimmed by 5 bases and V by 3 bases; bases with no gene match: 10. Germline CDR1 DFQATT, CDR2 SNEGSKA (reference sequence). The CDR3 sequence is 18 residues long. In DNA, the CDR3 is TGCAGTGCTAGCCCAGGACTAGCGGGGGGGCTAGGGACCGGGGAGCTGTTTTTT. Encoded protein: CSASPGLAGGLGTGELFF.

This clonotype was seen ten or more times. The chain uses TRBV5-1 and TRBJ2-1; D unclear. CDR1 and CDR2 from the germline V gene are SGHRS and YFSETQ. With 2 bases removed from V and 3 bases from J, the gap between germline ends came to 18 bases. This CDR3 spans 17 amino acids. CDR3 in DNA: TGCGCCAGCAGCTTTCAGGATTTTGGCCAAATCTACAATGAGCAGTTCTTC. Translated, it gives CASSFQDFGQIYNEQFF. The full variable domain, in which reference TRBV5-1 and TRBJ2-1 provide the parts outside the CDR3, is KAGVTQTPRYLIKTRGQQVTLSCSPISGHRSVSWYQQTPGQGLQFLFEYFSETQRNKGNFPGRFSGRQFSNSRSEMNVSTLELGDSALYLCASSFQDFGQIYNEQFFGPGTRLTVL.

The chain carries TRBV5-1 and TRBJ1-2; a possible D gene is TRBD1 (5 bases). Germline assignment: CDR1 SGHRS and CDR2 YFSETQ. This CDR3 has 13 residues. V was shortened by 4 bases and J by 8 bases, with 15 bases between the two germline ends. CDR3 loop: CASSPRIGDGYTF. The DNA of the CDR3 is TGCGCCAGCAGCCCGAGGATAGGGGACGGCTACACCTTC.

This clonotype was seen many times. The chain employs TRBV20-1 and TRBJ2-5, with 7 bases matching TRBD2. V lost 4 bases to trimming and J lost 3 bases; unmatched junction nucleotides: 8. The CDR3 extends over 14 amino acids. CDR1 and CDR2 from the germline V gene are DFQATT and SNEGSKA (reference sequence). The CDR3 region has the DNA TGCAGTGCTAACCGGGGGGACCGGAAAGAGACCCAGTACTTC. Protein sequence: CSANRGDRKETQYF.

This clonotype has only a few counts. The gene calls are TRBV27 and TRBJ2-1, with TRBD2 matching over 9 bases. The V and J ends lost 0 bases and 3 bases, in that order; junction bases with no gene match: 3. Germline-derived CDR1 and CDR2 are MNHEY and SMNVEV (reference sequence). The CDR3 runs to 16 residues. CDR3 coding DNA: TGTGCCAGCAGTTTATCTAGCGGGGGACACTACAATGAGCAGTTCTTC. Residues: CASSLSSGGHYNEQFF.

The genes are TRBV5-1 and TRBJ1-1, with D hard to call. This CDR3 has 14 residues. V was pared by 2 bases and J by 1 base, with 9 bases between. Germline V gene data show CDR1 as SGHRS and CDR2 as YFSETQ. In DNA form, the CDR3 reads TGCGCCAGCAGCTTCGGCTCGGGGAACACTGAAGCTTTCTTT. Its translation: CASSFGSGNTEAFF.